This TCR beta chain was identified during a study of cytomegalovirus exposure and HLA in healthy donors. V was clipped by 7 bases and J by 1 base, with 13 bases between them. Germline CDR1 and CDR2: SQVTM and ANQGSEA. This CDR3 comprises 13 residues. The data were produced by immunoSEQ multiplex PCR, yet TCRdb's version contains in-frame clones alone and is incomplete. The sample yields about 98,000 clones, more than 75% seen once. This clone has only one observation. The sample was PBMCs. This chain joins TRBV29-1 and TRBJ1-1; TRBD1 might be the D (5 bases). The clonotype originates from a man between 18 and 35 years old in good health and CMV-seropositive. In DNA, the CDR3 is TGCAGCGCCCCAAGGGGAACGAACACTGAAGCTTTCTTT. Protein product: CSAPRGTNTEAFF.